This T cell receptor (beta chain) derives from a study of blood T cell repertoires in COVID-19. Profiled with immunoSEQ multiplex PCR; TCRdb holds only in-frame clones, not every one. The data hold tens of thousands of clones, with approximately 79% observed a single time. CDR1 and CDR2 from the germline V gene are PRHDT and FYEKMQ (reference sequence). The CDR3 is made up of 15 amino acids. Trimming took 5 bases from V and 7 from J, leaving 15 bases between them. The sequenced material came from peripheral blood. The receptor was isolated from a woman older than 75 with acute or convalescent COVID-19. V is TRBV13 and J is TRBJ1-6; D might be TRBD1 (6 bases). In DNA, the CDR3 is TGTGCCAGCAGCATACAGGGTTTGGAGAATTCACCCCTCCACTTT. Translated, it gives CASSIQGLENSPLHF.